This T cell receptor (beta chain) appears in the sequencing data of a study of T-cell memory formation after mild COVID-19. It was 5'RACE with constant-segment primers that produced the TCR alpha and TCR beta cDNA libraries, which carried sample barcodes and UMIs. TCRdb fed the 5' RACE reads into MiXCR, producing one record per CDR3 protein. This sample has about 290,000 distinct CDR3 sequences; about 15% occur once, and the top ten carry around 23%. This CDR3 contains 14 residues. V was shortened by 2 bases and J by 1 base, with 9 bases between the two germline ends. CDR1 and CDR2 from the germline V gene are SEHNR and FQNEAQ (reference sequence).

The source of this sequence is a man younger than 35 who had mild COVID-19 (a few samples of this study predate the infection). Cell type and time point are not known. The chain carries TRBV7-9 and TRBJ2-7, with D hard to call. Sequencing was done on a sample of PBMCs or a T cell subset sorted from them (not recorded which). Written as DNA, the CDR3 is TGTGCCAGCAGCTTACCGAGCCGGTCCTACGAGCAGTACTTC. It encodes CASSLPSRSYEQYF.